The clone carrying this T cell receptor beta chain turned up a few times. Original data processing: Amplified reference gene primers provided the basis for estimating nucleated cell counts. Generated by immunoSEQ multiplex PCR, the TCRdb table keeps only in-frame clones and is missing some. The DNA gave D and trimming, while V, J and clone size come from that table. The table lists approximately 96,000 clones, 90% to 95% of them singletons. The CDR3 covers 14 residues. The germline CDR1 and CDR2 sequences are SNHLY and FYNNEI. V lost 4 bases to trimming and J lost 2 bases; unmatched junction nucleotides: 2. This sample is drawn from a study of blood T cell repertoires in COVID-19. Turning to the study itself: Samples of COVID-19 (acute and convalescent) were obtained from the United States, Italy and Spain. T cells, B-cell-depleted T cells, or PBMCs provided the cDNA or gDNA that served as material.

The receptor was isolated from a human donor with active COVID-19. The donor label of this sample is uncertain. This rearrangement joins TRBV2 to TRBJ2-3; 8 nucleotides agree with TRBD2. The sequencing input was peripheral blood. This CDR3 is CASSVAGLTDTQYF. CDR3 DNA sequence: TGTGCCAGCAGTGTAGCGGGGCTCACAGATACGCAGTATTTT. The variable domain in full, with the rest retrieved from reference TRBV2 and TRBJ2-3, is EPEVTQTPSHQVTQMGQEVILRCVPISNHLYFYWYRQILGQKVEFLVSFYNNEISEKSEIFDDQFSVERPDGSNFTLKIRSTKLEDSAMYFCASSVAGLTDTQYFGPGTRLTVL.